These 25 T cell receptor beta chains share one sample of origin, sequenced in a study of blood T cells in healthy people across ages. A J-beta primer mix and a sample-barcoded 5' primer were used in a second PCR of roughly 6 to 12 cycles. TCRdb used MiXCR to reprocess the 5' RACE reads, holding one entry per CDR3 protein. This repertoire shows 850,000 or so distinct CDR3 sequences, about 30% found once; its top ten account for roughly a sixth. Sequenced sample: blood. Receptor source: a woman aged 80 or over in good health.

This clonotype was counted ten times or more. Written as DNA, the CDR3 is TGTGCCAGCAGTTTTGGTGGGGCGGGGGATGAGCAGTTCTTC. This gives the protein CASSFGGAGDEQFF. The chain recombines TRBV12-3 or TRBV12-4 with TRBJ2-1; 7 positions agree with TRBD2. The ends lost 3 bases at V and 8 bases at J; junction bases unmatched: 7. This CDR3 is built from 14 residues.

The chain couples TRBV28 to TRBJ2-6; D is unresolved. The CDR3 extends over 15 amino acids. Germline loops: CDR1 MDHEN, CDR2 SYDVKM. V lost 2 bases to trimming and J lost 1 base, with 6 bases between them. The CDR3 protein is CASSLDLSGANVLTF. Written as DNA, the CDR3 is TGTGCCAGCAGTTTAGACCTATCTGGGGCCAACGTCCTGACTTTC.

The chain is built from TRBV7-2 and TRBJ2-7; 8 bases match TRBD2. V lost 4 bases to trimming and J lost 1 base; unmatched junction nucleotides: 9. The CDR3 loop spans 16 amino acids. Germline V CDR1 and CDR2: SGHTA, FQGNSA. The CDR3 DNA follows: TGTGCCAGCAGCTCAGGGCGAGCGGGGGATTCCTACGAGCAGTACTTC. It encodes CASSSGRAGDSYEQYF.

This clonotype was seen many times. This chain connects TRBV24-1 to TRBJ2-4; 8 nucleotides agree with TRBD2. In germline, CDR1 is KGHDR, CDR2 SFDVKD. V trimming: 3 bases; J trimming: 2 bases; junction bases outside the gene matches: 5. The CDR3 is 16 amino acids. The CDR3 is CATSDGGGGTKNIQYF. In nucleotides, the CDR3 is TGTGCCACCAGTGATGGGGGCGGGGGGACCAAAAACATTCAGTACTTC.

This clonotype was seen more than once but under ten times. A much larger clone lies one base from this, so it may be a read error. V usage is TRBV4-3 and J usage is TRBJ2-7; D is tentatively TRBD1 or TRBD2 (5 bases each). The CDR3 is 14 amino acids. From germline, CDR1 is LGHNA and CDR2 YSLEER. Trimming removed 3 bases from V and 7 bases from J, with 16 bases in between. CDR3 DNA sequence: TGCGCCAGCAGCCAGGGGACGGACAACAATGAGCAGTACTTC. Encoded protein: CASSQGTDNNEQYF.

This clonotype was seen many times. The chain uses TRBV20-1 and TRBJ2-5; 10 bases are a match to TRBD2. V lost 1 base, J lost 2 bases, and 7 bases stayed unmatched. This CDR3 has 16 amino acids. Germline V gene lookup returns CDR1 DFQATT and CDR2 SNEGSKA (reference sequence). The CDR3 DNA reads as TGCAGTGCTAGAGGGGTAGGAGCGGGGGGGCAAGAGACCCAGTACTTC. This gives the protein CSARGVGAGGQETQYF.

Here the CDR3 reads CASSFISRKETQYF. CDR3 bases: TGTGCCAGCAGCTTTATCAGCAGAAAAGAGACCCAGTACTTC. The chain uses TRBV7-8 and TRBJ2-5; D is undetermined. CDR1 is SGHVS, CDR2 FQNEAQ, per germline. The CDR3 extends over 14 amino acids. V lost 3 bases, J lost 3 bases, and 11 bases lay in between.

The table lists this clonotype with a few counts. Since a much larger clone is just one base distant, this may be a read error. The rearrangement links TRBV7-2 to TRBJ2-1; D might be TRBD1 or TRBD2, each matching 5 bases. Germline CDR1 reads SGHTA; CDR2 reads FQGNSA. The CDR3 runs 12 residues. CDR3 sequence: CAGSFGRWGWFF. CDR3 nucleotides: TGTGCCGGCAGCTTTGGAAGGTGGGGGTGGTTCTTC.

To note about this clonotype: Its ends do not fully match the called genes, so a read error is possible. The V call is TRBV25-1, the J call TRBJ1-1; TRBD1 might be the D (6 bases). The CDR3 totals 15 residues. Germline values: CDR1 MGHDK, CDR2 SYGVNS. The CDR3 bases are TGTTCCAGCAGTGAGACAGGTTATTTGAACACTGAAGCTTTCTTT. It encodes CSSSETGYLNTEAFF.

The chain combines TRBV2 with TRBJ2-2; TRBD2 aligns across 13 bases. The germline V gene has CDR1 SNHLY and CDR2 FYNNEI. The CDR3 is made up of 18 amino acids. V shed 6 bases, J shed 3 bases, and the junction held 10 bases outside the gene matches. CDR3 amino acids: CASRDPHGLAGDTGELFF. In nucleotides, the CDR3 is TGTGCCAGCAGGGACCCCCACGGACTAGCGGGGGACACCGGGGAGCTGTTTTTT.

The rearrangement uses TRBV6-5 and TRBJ1-4; D perhaps matches TRBD1 (6 bases). This CDR3 comprises 15 residues. V lost 6 bases and J lost 5, with 16 bases in between. The germline CDR1 and CDR2 sequences are MNHEY and SVGAGI. CDR3 sequence (DNA): TGTGCCAGCAGGAACAGGGTGGGACCCAATGAAAAACTGTTTTTT. Translation gives CASRNRVGPNEKLFF.

This clonotype appeared many times. V usage is TRBV20-1 and J usage is TRBJ2-5, with TRBD2 identical over 11 bases. With V trimmed by 5 bases and J by 2 bases, 7 bases remained unmatched. Germline V gives CDR1 DFQATT, CDR2 SNEGSKA (reference sequence). The CDR3 is 15 residues long. The CDR3 nucleotides are TGCAGTGCTTCCGGACTAGCGGGCACACAAGAGACCCAGTACTTC. Its translation: CSASGLAGTQETQYF.

As for this clonotype: One end of the junction fails to match germline, which may point to a read error. This chain uses TRBV6-2 or TRBV6-3 with TRBJ2-1; 7 bases match TRBD1. The CDR3 has 11 amino acids. Germline CDR1 and CDR2: MNHEY and SVGEGT. The CDR3 DNA reads TGTGCCAACAGTTCAACAGGGGACCAGTTCTTC. Translation gives CANSSTGDQFF.

This clonotype has a count of ten or more. V usage is TRBV9 and J usage is TRBJ2-1; 9 bases align to TRBD1. Germline V gene data show CDR1 as SGDLS and CDR2 as YYNGEE. This CDR3 region has 16 residues. V lost 0 bases, J lost 9 bases, and 10 bases stayed unmatched. CDR3 nucleotides: TGTGCCAGCAGCGTAGTGGGGACAGGGAGTAGTAGTGAGCAGTTCTTC. This gives the protein CASSVVGTGSSSEQFF.

In its sample, this clonotype was seen a few times. The chain joins TRBV18 to TRBJ1-1; no clear D. The V and J ends lost 5 bases and 1 base respectively, with 17 bases between them. The length of the CDR3 is 16 residues. CDR1 and CDR2 from the germline V gene are KGHSH and LQKENI. The CDR3, as DNA: TGTGCCAGCTCATCCTATAGTCGGGAGCCGAACACTGAAGCTTTCTTT. This gives the protein CASSSYSREPNTEAFF.

The table lists this clonotype with many counts. A much larger clone sits a single nucleotide away, making a read error possible. The chain uses TRBV12-3 or TRBV12-4 and TRBJ2-5, with D possibly TRBD2 on 6 matching bases. CDR3 length: 14 amino acids. With 5 bases removed from V and 11 bases from J, the gap between germline ends came to 21 bases. In DNA, the CDR3 is TGTGCCAGCAGTCCTAGCGTAAAGAACAATGAGCAGTACTTC. As protein: CASSPSVKNNEQYF.

Notes on this clonotype: Its ends do not fully match the called genes, so a read error is possible. V is TRBV12-3 or TRBV12-4 and J is TRBJ2-2; maybe TRBD1 (6 bases). The CDR3 loop spans 15 amino acids. CDR3 loop: CASTPQTGFTGERFF. In DNA form, the CDR3 reads TGTGCCAGCACCCCTCAAACAGGGTTCACCGGGGAGCGGTTTTTT.

This clonotype has ten or more counts. This sequence joins TRBV6-2 or TRBV6-3 and TRBJ2-1, with 12 bases identical to TRBD1. Germline loops: CDR1 MNHEY, CDR2 SVGEGT. V trimming: 4 bases; J trimming: 6 bases; junction bases outside the gene matches: 7. This CDR3 has 16 residues. The CDR3 DNA is TGTGCCAGCAGTTTCCGTAGGGACAGGGGGCGCAATGAGCAGTTCTTC. It specifies CASSFRRDRGRNEQFF.

There are many counts of this clonotype. CDR3 amino acids: CATSRDNAAGNQPQHF. DNA of the CDR3: TGTGCCACCAGCAGAGATAACGCCGCGGGTAATCAGCCCCAGCATTTT. The V call is TRBV15, the J call TRBJ1-5, with no clear D. The CDR3 is 16 amino acids. V lost 0 bases and J 4 bases, leaving 13 bases between the germline ends. From germline, CDR1 is LNHNV and CDR2 YYDKDF (reference sequence). The full variable domain, its missing parts supplied by reference TRBV15 and TRBJ1-5, is DAMVIQNPRYQVTQFGKPVTLSCSQTLNHNVMYWYQQKSSQAPKLLFHYYDKDFNNEADTPDNFQSRRPNTSFCFLDIRSPGLGDTAMYLCATSRDNAAGNQPQHFGDGTRLSIL.

In this sample, this clonotype turned up a few times. This chain uses TRBV5-1 with TRBJ2-7; no firm D call. V was cut by 0 bases and J by 1 base, with 8 bases left in between. Looked up from germline, CDR1 is SGHRS and CDR2 is YFSETQ. The CDR3 has 14 amino acids. The CDR3 DNA reads TGCGCCAGCAGCTTGGTTGACGTATCCTACGAGCAGTACTTC. Translating it yields CASSLVDVSYEQYF.

This clonotype was counted many times. The rearrangement uses TRBV10-3 and TRBJ2-5; D gene unclear. This CDR3 has 14 residues. The germline V gene encodes CDR1 ENHRY and CDR2 SYGVKD. V lost 4 bases to trimming and J lost 2 bases, with 11 bases between them. The CDR3, as DNA: TGTGCCATCAGTGTTGGCACAAAACAAGAGACCCAGTACTTC. Its translation: CAISVGTKQETQYF.

Concerning this clonotype itself: A much larger clone differs by one base, so this may be a read error. The CDR3 does not close with the conserved phenylalanine or tryptophan, likely indicating a read error. The chain employs TRBV9 and TRBJ2-1; 11 nucleotides line up with TRBD2. Germline values: CDR1 SGDLS, CDR2 YYNGEE. Trimming took 4 bases from V and 6 from J; bases not matched to a gene: 6. This CDR3 is built from 15 residues. CDR3 protein: CASSFSGGAGNEQFL. Here the CDR3 DNA reads TGTGCCAGCAGCTTTAGCGGGGGGGCGGGCAATGAGCAGTTCTTG.

The sample holds many counts of this clonotype. J is TRBJ2-3 and V is TRBV4-2, with 9 bases identical to TRBD2. With V trimmed by 3 bases and J by 2 bases, 15 bases remained unmatched. The CDR3 spans 19 residues. CDR1 is LGHNA and CDR2 is YNFKEQ in the germline V gene. The CDR3: CASSHQRGTTSGHTDTQYF. CDR3 nucleotide sequence: TGTGCCAGCAGCCACCAGAGGGGGACGACTAGCGGACACACAGATACGCAGTATTTT.

This clonotype came up many times. The chain uses TRBV5-8 and TRBJ2-7; 12 bases fit TRBD1. The CDR3 has 18 amino acids. Germline V gene sequence: CDR1 SGHTS, CDR2 YDEGEE. After removal of 5 bases from V and 0 bases from J, the junction contained 12 bases not matched to a gene. In nucleotides, the CDR3 is TGTGCCAGCAGTTATACCGGGACAGGGGGCTCGAGCTCCTACGAGCAGTACTTC. Its protein product is CASSYTGTGGSSSYEQYF.

This clonotype was recorded at least ten times. V and J are TRBV6-6 and TRBJ2-4; weak D call: TRBD1 (5 bases). This CDR3 region has 15 residues. V lost 6 bases and J 0 bases, leaving 12 bases between the germline ends. Germline V gene lookup returns CDR1 MNHNY and CDR2 SVGAGI (reference sequence). The CDR3 region has the DNA TGTGCCAGCAGATCCGACCAGGGAGCCAAAAACATTCAGTACTTC. Its translation: CASRSDQGAKNIQYF.